The 27 T cell receptor beta chains given below trace back to one sample, sequenced in a study of cytomegalovirus exposure and HLA in healthy donors. With 60 Vbeta and 13 Jbeta primers, the PCR was carried out. The table came from immunoSEQ multiplex PCR; TCRdb's copy has only in-frame clones and leaves some out. This sample has 98,000 or so clones, with 77% found just once. What was sequenced was PBMCs. The receptor set was obtained from a female donor in good health and CMV-seronegative.

In its sample, this clone was seen once. V usage is TRBV28 and J usage is TRBJ1-4, with 10 bases aligning to TRBD1. Germline V gives CDR1 MDHEN, CDR2 SYDVKM. After removal of 2 bases from V and 1 base from J, the junction contained 1 base not matched to a gene. CDR3 length: 16 residues. The CDR3 DNA reads TGTGCCAGCAGTTTAGGGGACAGGGGAACTAATGAAAAACTGTTTTTT. Translation: CASSLGDRGTNEKLFF.

The table lists this clone with a few counts. The J gene is TRBJ2-7, the V gene TRBV5-1; TRBD2 matches at 9 bases. V lost 0 bases to trimming and J lost 6 bases; unmatched junction nucleotides: 7. Germline-derived CDR1 and CDR2 are SGHRS and YFSETQ. The CDR3 has 15 residues. CDR3 region: CASSLAGTSLREQYF. The CDR3 DNA reads TGCGCCAGCAGCTTGGCCGGGACTAGCCTTCGCGAGCAGTACTTC.

V usage is TRBV7-9 and J usage is TRBJ2-1, with 7 bases fitting TRBD2. V trimming: 6 bases; J trimming: 6 bases; junction bases outside the gene matches: 11. The germline gives CDR1 SEHNR, CDR2 FQNEAQ (reference sequence). The CDR3 covers 15 residues. CDR3 in amino acids: CASSSGTKVSNEQFF. The CDR3 DNA is TGTGCCAGCAGTTCCGGGACTAAGGTGAGCAATGAGCAGTTCTTC.

The J gene is TRBJ1-6, the V gene TRBV19; the D gene is possibly TRBD1 (6 bases). V lost 8 bases and J 7 bases, leaving 12 bases between the germline ends. This CDR3 contains 13 residues. From germline, CDR1 is LNHDA and CDR2 SQIVND (reference sequence). The CDR3 DNA is TGTGCCAGTTGGTCAGGGGAAAATTCACCCCTCCACTTT. It is translated as CASWSGENSPLHF.

The V call is TRBV18, the J call TRBJ1-5, with D possibly being TRBD1 (5 bases). Germline CDR1 and CDR2: KGHSH and LQKENI. V lost 3 bases and J lost 4, with 13 bases in between. The CDR3 spans 15 residues. The CDR3 region has the DNA TGTGCCAGCTCACCGAAAAACAGGAATAATCAGCCCCAGCATTTT. It specifies CASSPKNRNNQPQHF.

The chain joins TRBV7-9 to TRBJ1-1; D might be TRBD1 (5 bases). This CDR3 spans 15 amino acids. CDR1 and CDR2 (germline): SEHNR, FQNEAQ (reference sequence). Trimming cost V 1 base and J 1 base, with 10 bases left between them. CDR3 protein: CASSLEGLGNTEAFF. As DNA, the CDR3 is TGTGCCAGCAGCTTAGAGGGACTTGGGAACACTGAAGCTTTCTTT.

There are a few counts of this clone. CDR3: CAWTLGLAGGGELFF. The CDR3 DNA reads as TGTGCCTGGACGCTGGGACTAGCGGGAGGGGGGGAGCTGTTTTTT. The chain has TRBV30 and TRBJ2-2; TRBD2 matches 16 bases. CDR3 length: 15 amino acids. The V gene's germline CDR1 is GTSNPN and CDR2 SVGIG (reference sequence). With 4 bases clipped from V and 8 bases from J, the junction kept 4 bases outside the gene matches.

The chain uses TRBV6-5 and TRBJ2-1, with a tentative D call TRBD1 (6 bases). With 6 bases removed from V and 4 bases from J, the gap between germline ends came to 16 bases. CDR1 is MNHEY, CDR2 SVGAGI, per germline. The CDR3 contains 15 residues. In DNA form, the CDR3 reads TGTGCCAGCAGCTTTTTAACCAGGGGATACAATGAGCAGTTCTTC. As protein: CASSFLTRGYNEQFF.

The chain joins TRBV2 to TRBJ2-2; a weak D match, TRBD2 (6 bases). CDR3 length equals 15 residues. Trimming took off 8 bases at V and 6 bases at J, with 19 bases between the two ends. CDR1 SNHLY and CDR2 FYNNEI come from the germline V gene. CDR3 bases: TGTGCCAGCGGTTTGGGAGGCGGGGCCCCCGGGGAGCTGTTTTTT. Protein: CASGLGGGAPGELFF.

The V call is TRBV29-1, the J call TRBJ1-2; D may be TRBD1 (6 bases). V was trimmed by 4 bases and J by 4 bases, leaving 16 bases between them. The germline V gene encodes CDR1 SQVTM and CDR2 ANQGSEA. The CDR3 is 14 amino acids. This CDR3 reads CSVATGWALYGYTF. The CDR3 DNA reads as TGCAGCGTTGCTACAGGGTGGGCACTCTATGGCTACACCTTC.

The sample holds a few counts of this clone. The genes are TRBV19 and TRBJ1-2; D remains unclear. The CDR3 is 15 amino acids. Germline V gene lookup returns CDR1 LNHDA and CDR2 SQIVND (reference sequence). Trimming removed 3 bases from V and 0 bases from J, with 11 bases in between. The CDR3 sequence is CASSILRQANYGYTF. DNA for the CDR3: TGTGCCAGTAGTATCCTCCGGCAGGCTAACTATGGCTACACCTTC. Full variable domain (rest looked up from reference TRBV19 and TRBJ1-2): DGGITQSPKYLFRKEGQNVTLSCEQNLNHDAMYWYRQDPGQGLRLIYYSQIVNDFQKGDIAEGYSVSREKKESFPLTVTSAQKNPTAFYLCASSILRQANYGYTFGSGTRLTVV.

The rearrangement joins TRBV28 to TRBJ1-2, with D perhaps matching TRBD1 (6 bases). CDR1 is MDHEN, CDR2 SYDVKM, per germline. Trimming left V 2 bases short and J 2 bases short, with 12 bases between. The CDR3 is made up of 15 amino acids. For the CDR3, the DNA is TGTGCCAGCAGTTTACCTACAGGGTTCAACTATGGCTACACCTTC. Its protein is CASSLPTGFNYGYTF.

The chain has TRBV9 and TRBJ2-6; TRBD1 might be the D (5 bases). Germline loops: CDR1 SGDLS, CDR2 YYNGEE. CDR3 size: 16 residues. The V gene lost 3 bases and the J gene lost 4 bases, with 14 bases spanning the gap. Written as DNA, the CDR3 is TGTGCCAGCAGCGATCTACCAGGGTCCGGGGCCAACGTCCTGACTTTC. Its translation: CASSDLPGSGANVLTF.

The chain combines TRBV9 with TRBJ1-1, with D hard to call. CDR1 and CDR2 (germline): SGDLS, YYNGEE. V shed 3 bases and J shed 0 bases, with 12 bases lying between them. The CDR3 loop spans 15 amino acids. The chain's CDR3 is CASSGLPSMNTEAFF. In DNA, the CDR3 is TGTGCCAGCAGCGGACTGCCGAGCATGAACACTGAAGCTTTCTTT.

This chain connects TRBV15 to TRBJ2-2, with no clear D. Trimming left V 4 bases short and J 4 bases short, with 16 bases between. The CDR3 sequence is 16 residues long. The V gene's germline CDR1 is LNHNV and CDR2 YYDKDF (reference sequence). CDR3 sequence: CATSNLPIRATGELFF. CDR3 DNA: TGTGCCACCAGCAACCTTCCAATAAGAGCCACCGGGGAGCTGTTTTTT.

The chain has TRBV9 and TRBJ2-5; 9 nucleotides match TRBD1. Germline V CDR1 and CDR2: SGDLS, YYNGEE. V lost 3 bases to trimming and J lost 3 bases; unmatched junction nucleotides: 9. This CDR3 is 16 amino acids long. CDR3 in amino acids: CASSANRDREEETQYF. Here the CDR3 DNA reads TGTGCCAGCAGCGCTAACCGGGACAGGGAAGAAGAGACCCAGTACTTC.

CDR3 in DNA: TGTGCCAGCAGCTTCGAGAGAGGAGATACGCAGTATTTT. Residues: CASSFERGDTQYF. The chain joins TRBV5-4 to TRBJ2-3; D unclear. Trimming removed 2 bases from V and 5 bases from J, with 9 bases in between. CDR3 length: 13 residues. Germline V gene sequence: CDR1 SGHNT, CDR2 YYREEE (reference sequence).

The rearrangement uses TRBV6-1 and TRBJ1-1, with 8 positions matching TRBD1. The germline gives CDR1 MNHNS, CDR2 SASEGT. V lost 10 bases and J lost 0; bases outside the gene matches: 7. The CDR3 covers 14 residues. Here the CDR3 reads CATDRGGVNTEAFF. The CDR3 nucleotides read TGTGCCACCGACAGGGGAGGGGTGAACACTGAAGCTTTCTTT.

The rearrangement links TRBV2 to TRBJ2-5; TRBD2 is a possible D gene (6 bases). Germline values: CDR1 SNHLY, CDR2 FYNNEI. V shed 8 bases and J shed 1 base, with 11 bases lying between them. The CDR3 consists of 13 residues. The CDR3 bases are TGTGCCAGCCAGGGACTGACCCAAGAGACCCAGTACTTC. Its translation: CASQGLTQETQYF.

The gene calls are TRBV4-1 and TRBJ2-5, with 8 positions matching TRBD1. The CDR3 is made up of 17 amino acids. With 4 bases clipped from V and 4 bases from J, the junction kept 14 bases outside the gene matches. CDR1 is MGHRA and CDR2 is YSYEKL in the germline V gene. CDR3 nucleotides: TGCGCCAGCAGCCCCGGAACAGGGGGAAACATCAGAGAGACCCAGTACTTC. Protein: CASSPGTGGNIRETQYF.

V and J are TRBV5-1 and TRBJ1-1, with 10 bases aligning to TRBD1. Germline V lookup: CDR1 SGHRS, CDR2 YFSETQ. V lost 0 bases and J lost 2; bases outside the gene matches: 4. CDR3 length equals 16 residues. In DNA form, the CDR3 reads TGCGCCAGCAGCTTGGGGGACAGGGGATTAAACACTGAAGCTTTCTTT. This encodes CASSLGDRGLNTEAFF. The whole variable domain, filled in from reference TRBV5-1 and TRBJ1-1, reads KAGVTQTPRYLIKTRGQQVTLSCSPISGHRSVSWYQQTPGQGLQFLFEYFSETQRNKGNFPGRFSGRQFSNSRSEMNVSTLELGDSALYLCASSLGDRGLNTEAFFGQGTRLTVV.

This clone appeared a few times. The V gene is TRBV6-5, the J gene TRBJ1-3; D is ambiguous. This CDR3 is built from 15 residues. CDR1 MNHEY and CDR2 SVGAGI come from the germline V gene. V gave up 7 bases and J gave up 0 bases, with 13 bases separating them. DNA for the CDR3: TGTGCCAGCACCCCCGGAGACTCCTCTGGAAACACCATATATTTT. Translated: CASTPGDSSGNTIYF.

The rearrangement uses TRBV19 and TRBJ2-1, with 9 positions matching TRBD1. Germline trimming cut 1 base from V and 4 bases from J; bases unmatched to any gene: 8. The CDR3 length is 17 residues. Germline V CDR1 and CDR2: LNHDA, SQIVND (reference sequence). The CDR3 protein is CASSIGQSGTGYNEQFF. In nucleotides, the CDR3 is TGTGCCAGTAGTATAGGCCAATCCGGGACAGGGTACAATGAGCAGTTCTTC.

The chain joins TRBV28 to TRBJ1-2; perhaps TRBD1 as D (5 bases). CDR3 length: 11 amino acids. Trimming removed 3 bases at V and 6 bases at J, with 5 bases between. The germline V gene encodes CDR1 MDHEN and CDR2 SYDVKM. The CDR3 loop is CASSFRDGYTF. The CDR3 DNA is TGTGCCAGCAGTTTCAGGGATGGCTACACCTTC.

This sequence joins TRBV12-5 and TRBJ1-5; D is perhaps TRBD1 (5 bases). The CDR3 consists of 14 residues. Trimming pared 5 bases from V and 4 bases from J, leaving 12 bases between. Germline CDR1 LGHNT, CDR2 FRNRAP. DNA of the CDR3: TGTGCTAGTGGTCCCAAGACAGCTAATCAGCCCCAGCATTTT. This gives the protein CASGPKTANQPQHF.

The chain combines TRBV7-3 with TRBJ1-1; tentatively, D is TRBD1 (5 bases). This CDR3 region has 13 residues. The germline V gene has CDR1 SGHTA and CDR2 FQGTGA. Trimming cost V 5 bases and J 6 bases, with 13 bases left between them. The DNA for the CDR3 is TGTGCCAGCAGCCGTGGGGCTCTCGCTGAAGCTTTCTTT. Encoded protein: CASSRGALAEAFF.

The J gene is TRBJ1-5, the V gene TRBV2, with D hard to call. The CDR3 has 14 residues. V lost 4 bases and J 3 bases, leaving 10 bases between the germline ends. Germline CDR1 and CDR2: SNHLY and FYNNEI. CDR3 amino acids: CASSVPGLNQPQHF. In DNA form, the CDR3 reads TGTGCCAGCAGTGTACCGGGTCTCAATCAGCCCCAGCATTTT.